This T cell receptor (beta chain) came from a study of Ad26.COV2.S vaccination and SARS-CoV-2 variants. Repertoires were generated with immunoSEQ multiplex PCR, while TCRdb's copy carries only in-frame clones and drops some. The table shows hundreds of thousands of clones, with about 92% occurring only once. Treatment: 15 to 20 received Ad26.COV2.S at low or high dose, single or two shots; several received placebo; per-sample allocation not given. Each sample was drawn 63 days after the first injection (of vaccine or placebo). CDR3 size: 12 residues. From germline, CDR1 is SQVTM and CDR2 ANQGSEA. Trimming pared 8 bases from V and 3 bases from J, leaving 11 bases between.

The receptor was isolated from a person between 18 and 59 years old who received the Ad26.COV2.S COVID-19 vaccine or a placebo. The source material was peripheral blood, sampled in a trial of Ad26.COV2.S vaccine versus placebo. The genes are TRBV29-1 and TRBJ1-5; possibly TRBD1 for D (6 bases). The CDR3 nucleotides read TGCAGCTTCCGGGACAACAATCAGCCCCAGCATTTT. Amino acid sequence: CSFRDNNQPQHF.